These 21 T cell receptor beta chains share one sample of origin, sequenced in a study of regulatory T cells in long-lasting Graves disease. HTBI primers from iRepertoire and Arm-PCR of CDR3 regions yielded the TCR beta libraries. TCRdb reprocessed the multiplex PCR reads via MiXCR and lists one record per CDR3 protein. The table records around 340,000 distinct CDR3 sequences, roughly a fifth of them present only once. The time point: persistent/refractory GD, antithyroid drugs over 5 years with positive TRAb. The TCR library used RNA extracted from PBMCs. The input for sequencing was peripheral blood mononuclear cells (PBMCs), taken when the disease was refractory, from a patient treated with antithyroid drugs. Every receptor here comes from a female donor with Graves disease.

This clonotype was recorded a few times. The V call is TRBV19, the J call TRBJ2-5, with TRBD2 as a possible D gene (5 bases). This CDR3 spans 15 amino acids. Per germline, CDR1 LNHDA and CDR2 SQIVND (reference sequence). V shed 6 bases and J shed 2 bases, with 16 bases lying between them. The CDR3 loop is CASSPLAGPQETQYF. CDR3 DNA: TGTGCCAGTAGCCCCTTGGCGGGTCCTCAAGAGACCCAGTACTTC. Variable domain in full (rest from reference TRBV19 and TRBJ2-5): DGGITQSPKYLFRKEGQNVTLSCEQNLNHDAMYWYRQDPGQGLRLIYYSQIVNDFQKGDIAEGYSVSREKKESFPLTVTSAQKNPTAFYLCASSPLAGPQETQYFGPGTRLLVL.

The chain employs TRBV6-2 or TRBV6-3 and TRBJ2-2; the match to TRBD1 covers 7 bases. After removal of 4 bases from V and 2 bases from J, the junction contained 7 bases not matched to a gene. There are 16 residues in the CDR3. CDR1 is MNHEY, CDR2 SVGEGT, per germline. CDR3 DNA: TGTGCCAGCAGTTCTTACGACAGGGCCAACACCGGGGAGCTGTTTTTT. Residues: CASSSYDRANTGELFF.

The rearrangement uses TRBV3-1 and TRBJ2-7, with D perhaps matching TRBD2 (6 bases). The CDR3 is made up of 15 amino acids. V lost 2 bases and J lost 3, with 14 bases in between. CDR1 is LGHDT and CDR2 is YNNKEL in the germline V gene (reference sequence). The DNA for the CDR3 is TGTGCCAGCAGCCAAATAGGCGGGAAGCACTACGAGCAGTACTTC. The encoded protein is CASSQIGGKHYEQYF.

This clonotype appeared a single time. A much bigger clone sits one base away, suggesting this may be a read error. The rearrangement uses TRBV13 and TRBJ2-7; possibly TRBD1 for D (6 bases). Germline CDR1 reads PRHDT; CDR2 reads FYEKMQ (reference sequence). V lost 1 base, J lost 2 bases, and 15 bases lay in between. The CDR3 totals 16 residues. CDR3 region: CASSLETGTAPYEQYF. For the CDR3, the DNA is TGTGCCAGCAGCTTAGAGACAGGCACGGCCCCCTACGAGCAGTACTTC.

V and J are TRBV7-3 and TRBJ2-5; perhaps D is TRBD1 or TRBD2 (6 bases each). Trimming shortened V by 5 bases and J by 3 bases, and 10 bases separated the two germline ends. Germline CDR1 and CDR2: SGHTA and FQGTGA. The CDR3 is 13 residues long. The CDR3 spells CASSGGPEETQYF. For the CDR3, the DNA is TGTGCCAGCAGCGGGGGGCCCGAAGAGACCCAGTACTTC.

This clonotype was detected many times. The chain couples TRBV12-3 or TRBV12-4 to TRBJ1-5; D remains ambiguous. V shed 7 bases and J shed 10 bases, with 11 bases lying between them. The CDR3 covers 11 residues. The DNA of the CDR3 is TGTGCCAGCACGTTGCTCGGACCCCAGCATTTT. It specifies CASTLLGPQHF.

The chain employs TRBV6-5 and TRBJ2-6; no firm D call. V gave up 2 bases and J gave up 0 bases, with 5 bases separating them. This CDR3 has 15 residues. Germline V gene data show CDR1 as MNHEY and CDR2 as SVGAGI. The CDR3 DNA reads TGTGCCAGCAGTTACACCAGCTCTGGGGCCAACGTCCTGACTTTC. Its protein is CASSYTSSGANVLTF.

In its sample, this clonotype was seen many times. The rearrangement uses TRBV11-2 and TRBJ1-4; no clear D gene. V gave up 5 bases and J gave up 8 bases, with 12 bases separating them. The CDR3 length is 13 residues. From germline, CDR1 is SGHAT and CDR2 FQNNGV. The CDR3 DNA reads TGTGCCAGCAGCCCGAGGACCCCCGAAAAACTGTTTTTT. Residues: CASSPRTPEKLFF.

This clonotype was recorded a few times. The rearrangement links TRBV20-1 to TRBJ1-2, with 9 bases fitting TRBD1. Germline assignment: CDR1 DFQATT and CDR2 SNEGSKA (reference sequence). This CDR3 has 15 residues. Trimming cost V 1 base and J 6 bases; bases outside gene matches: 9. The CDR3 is CSARVMWDRENGYTF. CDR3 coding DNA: TGCAGTGCTAGAGTCATGTGGGACAGGGAGAATGGCTACACCTTC.

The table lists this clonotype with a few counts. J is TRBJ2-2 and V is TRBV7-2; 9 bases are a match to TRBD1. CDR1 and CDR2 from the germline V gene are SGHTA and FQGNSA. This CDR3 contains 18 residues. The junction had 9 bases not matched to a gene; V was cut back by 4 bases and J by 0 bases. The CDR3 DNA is TGTGCCAGCAGCTCGGCGCTCGGGACAGGGACGAACACCGGGGAGCTGTTTTTT. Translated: CASSSALGTGTNTGELFF. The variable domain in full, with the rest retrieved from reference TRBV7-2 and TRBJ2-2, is GAGVSQSPSNKVTEKGKDVELRCDPISGHTALYWYRQSLGQGLEFLIYFQGNSAPDKSGLPSDRFSAERTGGSVSTLTIQRTQQEDSAVYLCASSSALGTGTNTGELFFGEGSRLTVL.

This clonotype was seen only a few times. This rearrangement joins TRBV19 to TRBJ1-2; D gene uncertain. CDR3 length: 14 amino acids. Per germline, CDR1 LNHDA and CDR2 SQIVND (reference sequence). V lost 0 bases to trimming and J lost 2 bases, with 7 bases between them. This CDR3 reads CASSIEGANYGYTF. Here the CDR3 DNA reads TGTGCCAGTAGTATAGAGGGAGCGAACTATGGCTACACCTTC.

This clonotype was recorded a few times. The CDR3 protein is CASSQDLREGTQYF. CDR3 DNA: TGCGCCAGCAGCCAAGACCTCAGGGAGGGGACCCAGTACTTC. The chain links TRBV4-3 to TRBJ2-5; 7 nucleotides agree with TRBD2. The CDR3 sequence is 14 residues long. CDR1 is LGHNA, CDR2 YSLEER, per germline. With 0 bases clipped from V and 7 bases from J, the junction kept 5 bases outside the gene matches.

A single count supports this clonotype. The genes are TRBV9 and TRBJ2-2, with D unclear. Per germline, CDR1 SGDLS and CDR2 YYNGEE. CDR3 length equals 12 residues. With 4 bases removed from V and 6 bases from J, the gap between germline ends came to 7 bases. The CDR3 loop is CASSSSSGELFF. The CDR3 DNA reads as TGTGCCAGCAGCTCTAGTTCCGGGGAGCTGTTTTTT.

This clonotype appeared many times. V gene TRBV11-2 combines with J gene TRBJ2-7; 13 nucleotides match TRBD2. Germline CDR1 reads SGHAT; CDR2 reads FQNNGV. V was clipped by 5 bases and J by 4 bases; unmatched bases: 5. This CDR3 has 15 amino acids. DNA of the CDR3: TGTGCCAGCAGCAAGGGACTAGCGGGGCTTTACGAGCAGTACTTC. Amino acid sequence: CASSKGLAGLYEQYF.

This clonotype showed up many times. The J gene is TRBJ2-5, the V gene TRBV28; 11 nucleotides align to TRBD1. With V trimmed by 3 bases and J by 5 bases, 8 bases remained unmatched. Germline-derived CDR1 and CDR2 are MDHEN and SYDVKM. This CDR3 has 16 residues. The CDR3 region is CASSFRRTGGRETQYF. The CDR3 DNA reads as TGTGCCAGCAGTTTTCGACGGACAGGGGGCCGTGAGACCCAGTACTTC. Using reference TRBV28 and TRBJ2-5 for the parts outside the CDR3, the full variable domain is DVKVTQSSRYLVKRTGEKVFLECVQDMDHENMFWYRQDPGLGLRLIYFSYDVKMKEKGDIPEGYSVSREKKERFSLILESASTNQTSMYLCASSFRRTGGRETQYFGPGTRLLVL.

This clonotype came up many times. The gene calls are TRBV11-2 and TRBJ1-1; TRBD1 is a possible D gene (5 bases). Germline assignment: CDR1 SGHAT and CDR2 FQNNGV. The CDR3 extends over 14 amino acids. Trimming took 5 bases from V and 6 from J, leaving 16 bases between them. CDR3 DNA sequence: TGTGCCAGCAGCCCGACAGTAACAGGAGCTGAAGCTTTCTTT. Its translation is CASSPTVTGAEAFF.

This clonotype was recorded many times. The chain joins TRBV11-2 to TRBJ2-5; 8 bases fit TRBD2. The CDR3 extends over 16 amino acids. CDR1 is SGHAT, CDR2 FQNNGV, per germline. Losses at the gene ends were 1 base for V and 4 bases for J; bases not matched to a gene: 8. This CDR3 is CASSLVPAGVGETQYF. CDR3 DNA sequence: TGTGCCAGCAGCTTAGTTCCAGCGGGAGTAGGAGAGACCCAGTACTTC.

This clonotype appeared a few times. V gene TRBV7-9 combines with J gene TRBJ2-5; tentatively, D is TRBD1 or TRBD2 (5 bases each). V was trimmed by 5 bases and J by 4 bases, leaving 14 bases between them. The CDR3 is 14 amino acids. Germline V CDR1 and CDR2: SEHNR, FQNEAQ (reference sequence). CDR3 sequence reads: CASSRWDRTETQYF. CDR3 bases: TGTGCCAGCAGCCGCTGGGACCGCACAGAGACCCAGTACTTC.

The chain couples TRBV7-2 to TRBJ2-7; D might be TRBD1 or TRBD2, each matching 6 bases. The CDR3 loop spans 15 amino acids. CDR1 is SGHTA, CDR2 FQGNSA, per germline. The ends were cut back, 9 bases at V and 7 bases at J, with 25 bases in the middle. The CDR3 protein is CASSIDVRGQGEQYF. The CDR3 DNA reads TGTGCCAGTAGTATAGATGTCCGGGGGCAGGGAGAGCAGTACTTC.

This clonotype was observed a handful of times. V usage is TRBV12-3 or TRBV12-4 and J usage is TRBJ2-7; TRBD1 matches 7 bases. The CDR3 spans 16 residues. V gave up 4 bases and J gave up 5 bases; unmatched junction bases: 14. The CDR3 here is CASSSALDRSGDEQYF. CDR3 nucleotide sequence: TGTGCCAGCAGTTCCGCGTTGGACAGGTCCGGCGACGAGCAGTACTTC.

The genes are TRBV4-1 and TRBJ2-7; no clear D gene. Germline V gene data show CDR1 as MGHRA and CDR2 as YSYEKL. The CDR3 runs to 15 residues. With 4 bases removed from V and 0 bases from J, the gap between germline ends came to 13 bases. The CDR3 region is CASSRVSDSSYEQYF. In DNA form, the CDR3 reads TGCGCCAGCAGCCGCGTTAGTGACTCCTCCTACGAGCAGTACTTC.